The 2 T cell receptor beta chains below all came from one sample that was sequenced in a study of T cells in localized non-small cell lung cancer. Measured with immunoSEQ multiplex PCR; TCRdb has only the in-frame clones, and not every one. The data show about 70,000 clones, roughly nine tenths seen once. The sample consisted of peripheral blood, taken before any cancer treatment. These receptors were collected from a male donor older than 55 with stage III squamous cell lung carcinoma.

J is TRBJ1-4 and V is TRBV5-6, with D perhaps TRBD1 (6 bases). The CDR3 spans 14 residues. V gave up 2 bases and J gave up 7 bases, with 12 bases separating them. The germline V gene encodes CDR1 SGHDT and CDR2 YYEEEE. The CDR3 DNA reads TGTGCCAGCAGCTTAAGGGGGATCGGTGAAAAACTGTTTTTT. This sequence encodes CASSLRGIGEKLFF.

This chain links TRBV29-1 with TRBJ1-3, with TRBD1 identical over 7 bases. Losses at the gene ends were 7 bases for V and 0 bases for J; bases not matched to a gene: 6. Germline V gives CDR1 SQVTM, CDR2 ANQGSEA. The CDR3 has 14 amino acids. CDR3 sequence (DNA): TGCAGCGCCCGCCAGGGGGGCTCTGGAAACACCATATATTTT. Residues: CSARQGGSGNTIYF.